One and the same sample provided the 19 T cell receptor beta chains below, sequenced in a study of blood T cell repertoires in COVID-19. TCRdb keeps only in-frame clones here, not all; method: immunoSEQ multiplex PCR. The sample holds about 460,000 clones, less than 90% seen once. The specimen was PBMCs or T cells enriched from blood (not recorded which). The origin of the receptors is a woman aged 60 to 75 who had recovered from COVID-19.

This clone came up a few times. The chain links TRBV18 to TRBJ1-6, with 8 nucleotides matching TRBD1. V shed 2 bases, J shed 6 bases, and the junction held 6 bases outside the gene matches. CDR1 and CDR2 (germline): KGHSH, LQKENI. The CDR3 is 16 residues long. The DNA of the CDR3 is TGTGCCAGCTCACCAAGCACAGGGGGGGCTAATTCACCCCTCCACTTT. Translation gives CASSPSTGGANSPLHF.

A few counts support this clone. The sample has other DNA sequences that encode this CDR3 too. The chain combines TRBV18 with TRBJ2-7, with a tentative D call TRBD1 (5 bases). Deletions cut 2 bases from V and 2 bases from J, with 13 bases between. CDR1 is KGHSH, CDR2 LQKENI, per germline. The CDR3 extends over 15 amino acids. DNA for the CDR3: TGTGCCAGCTCACCAGGGCAGGGTGGCACCTACGAGCAGTACGTC. Protein: CASSPGQGGTYEQYV.

The V gene is TRBV19, the J gene TRBJ1-2, with D possibly matching TRBD1 (6 bases). Trimming stripped 6 bases from V and 7 bases from J, with 12 bases between. The CDR3 extends over 12 amino acids. The germline V gene encodes CDR1 LNHDA and CDR2 SQIVND (reference sequence). The CDR3 DNA follows: TGTGCCAGTAGCCTCGACAGGCGTGGCTACACCTTC. It codes for CASSLDRRGYTF.

CDR3 coding DNA: TGTGCCACACGGGACAGGGCCATGAACACTGAAGCTTTCTTT. It yields the protein CATRDRAMNTEAFF. The genes are TRBV19 and TRBJ1-1; 9 bases align to TRBD1. There are 14 residues in the CDR3. From germline, CDR1 is LNHDA and CDR2 SQIVND (reference sequence). The V and J ends lost 10 bases and 0 bases, in that order; junction bases with no gene match: 6.

The chain recombines TRBV11-2 with TRBJ1-2, with D possibly TRBD1 on 6 matching bases. CDR1 and CDR2 (germline): SGHAT, FQNNGV. The CDR3 loop spans 16 amino acids. The V end lost 1 base, the J end lost 3 bases, and 15 bases lay between the germline ends. CDR3 residues: CASSLGTGYVYYGYTF. CDR3 coding DNA: TGTGCCAGCAGCTTAGGCACAGGGTATGTATACTATGGCTACACCTTC.

Only one count was recorded for this clone. CDR3 nucleotides: TGTGCCAGTAGTTATCAGGGGGGAGAGACCCAGTACTTC. Amino acid sequence: CASSYQGGETQYF. The rearrangement uses TRBV19 and TRBJ2-5; D possibly corresponds to TRBD1 (7 bases). The germline gives CDR1 LNHDA, CDR2 SQIVND (reference sequence). With 5 bases removed from V and 4 bases from J, the gap between germline ends came to 11 bases. The CDR3 has 13 residues.

On this clone itself: A read error may produce the germline difference seen at one junction end. The chain couples TRBV5-6 to TRBJ2-5; D remains unclear. Germline V gives CDR1 SGHDT, CDR2 YYEEEE. This CDR3 region has 11 residues. The CDR3 protein is CASSYQETQYF. DNA for the CDR3: TGTGCCAGCAGCTACCAGGAGACCCAGTACTTC.

This chain connects TRBV30 to TRBJ2-5; D gene uncertain. Trimming shortened V by 5 bases and J by 5 bases, and 12 bases separated the two germline ends. This CDR3 contains 12 residues. Germline CDR1 and CDR2: GTSNPN and SVGIG (reference sequence). The CDR3 spells CAWAVAPETQYF. CDR3 DNA: TGTGCCTGGGCGGTAGCCCCCGAGACCCAGTACTTC.

The rearrangement joins TRBV13 to TRBJ1-1; TRBD1 aligns across 8 bases. CDR1 and CDR2 from the germline V gene are PRHDT and FYEKMQ (reference sequence). The CDR3 runs 15 residues. The V segment lost 1 base and the J segment 4 bases; nucleotides outside the gene matches: 5. The CDR3 nucleotides are TGTGCCAGCAGCTTAGATCAGGGGGCGGGCACTGAAGCTTTCTTT. Translated, it gives CASSLDQGAGTEAFF.

This clone was seen a few times. The CDR3 DNA is TGCGCCAGCAGCTTGCGACAGGGAAATAATTCACCCCTCCACTTT. Translation: CASSLRQGNNSPLHF. The chain recombines TRBV5-1 with TRBJ1-6; 7 bases are a match to TRBD1. Germline V gene sequence: CDR1 SGHRS, CDR2 YFSETQ. CDR3 length equals 15 residues. The V and J ends lost 1 base and 5 bases, in that order; junction bases with no gene match: 3.

This clone has only one observation. The chain joins TRBV4-1 to TRBJ1-2; 10 positions agree with TRBD1. This CDR3 has 15 amino acids. The trim removed 4 bases at V and 6 bases at J, leaving 8 bases unmatched. Germline CDR1 reads MGHRA; CDR2 reads YSYEKL. The DNA for the CDR3 is TGCGCCAGCAGCCCCTGGGGACAGGGGTTGGATGGCTACACCTTC. This gives the protein CASSPWGQGLDGYTF.

V usage is TRBV9 and J usage is TRBJ2-1; a possible D gene is TRBD1 (5 bases). This CDR3 comprises 16 residues. The V gene lost 0 bases and the J gene lost 5 bases, with 15 bases spanning the gap. Per germline, CDR1 SGDLS and CDR2 YYNGEE. The CDR3 sequence: CASSVDLRVFDNEQFF. The DNA of the CDR3 is TGTGCCAGCAGCGTAGATCTCAGGGTATTCGACAATGAGCAGTTCTTC.

CDR3 nucleotide sequence: TGTGCCAGCCACCCCTGGACAGCTAGGGGCACTGAAGCTTTCTTT. It yields the protein CASHPWTARGTEAFF. The chain joins TRBV6-5 to TRBJ1-1, with D perhaps matching TRBD1 (6 bases). V lost 8 bases and J lost 4, with 20 bases in between. The CDR3 is 15 residues long. Germline V CDR1 and CDR2: MNHEY, SVGAGI.

The chain employs TRBV29-1 and TRBJ2-5; weak D call: TRBD1 (6 bases). Germline V gives CDR1 SQVTM, CDR2 ANQGSEA. The CDR3 has 14 residues. With 4 bases removed from V and 2 bases from J, the gap between germline ends came to 14 bases. This CDR3 reads CSVAPQGFQETQYF. In DNA, the CDR3 is TGCAGCGTTGCCCCACAGGGCTTTCAAGAGACCCAGTACTTC.

This rearrangement joins TRBV10-1 to TRBJ2-3, with a possible D match to TRBD1 (5 bases). Germline CDR1 reads WNHNN; CDR2 reads SYGVQD (reference sequence). Trimming took off 2 bases at V and 4 bases at J, with 13 bases between the two ends. The CDR3 runs 15 residues. This CDR3 reads CASSEPAAGPDTQYF. The CDR3 DNA sequence: TGCGCCAGCAGTGAGCCCGCAGCAGGGCCAGATACGCAGTATTTT.

CDR3: CASSQRTGGEYGYTF. In DNA, the CDR3 is TGCGCCAGCAGCCAGAGGACAGGGGGGGAGTATGGCTACACCTTC. The J gene is TRBJ1-2, the V gene TRBV4-1, with 10 bases identical to TRBD1. With 3 bases clipped from V and 5 bases from J, the junction kept 6 bases outside the gene matches. The CDR3 runs 15 residues. The V gene's germline CDR1 is MGHRA and CDR2 YSYEKL.

The chain carries TRBV5-5 and TRBJ2-3, with 10 bases that match TRBD1. Germline CDR1 is SGHKS and CDR2 is YYEKEE (reference sequence). V shed 4 bases and J 6 bases; nucleotides not matched to a gene: 5. The CDR3 has 14 amino acids. Here the CDR3 DNA reads TGTGCCAGCAGCCCGGGACAGGGGTGGGATACGCAGTATTTT. Protein: CASSPGQGWDTQYF.

In nucleotides, the CDR3 is TGTGCCAGCAGTATTGTGGCACCTCAGACCCAGTACTTC. Encoded protein: CASSIVAPQTQYF. V is TRBV2 and J is TRBJ2-5; D remains unclear. Trimming removed 5 bases from V and 6 bases from J, with 13 bases in between. Germline CDR1 and CDR2: SNHLY and FYNNEI. The CDR3 runs 13 residues.

This clone was recorded once. The gene calls are TRBV14 and TRBJ2-3, with D maybe TRBD1 (5 bases). Germline loops: CDR1 SGHDN, CDR2 FVKESK. V was trimmed by 6 bases and J by 0 bases, leaving 16 bases between them. There are 16 residues in the CDR3. CDR3 bases: TGTGCCAGCAGACGCACAGGAAACTCTAGCACAGATACGCAGTATTTT. It specifies CASRRTGNSSTDTQYF.